Shown below are 11 T cell receptor beta chains from a single sample sequenced in a study of control samples from healthy donors and cancer patients. Produced via immunoSEQ multiplex PCR; TCRdb's table is partial and in-frame only. The sample carries some 120,000 clones, 93% recorded once. The sample comprised blood. The receptors were sampled from a man aged 30 to 45 in good health.

A single count supports this clone. This rearrangement joins TRBV5-4 to TRBJ1-1; D is unclear. The CDR3 consists of 13 residues. The V and J ends lost 2 bases and 3 bases respectively, with 8 bases between them. The germline gives CDR1 SGHNT, CDR2 YYREEE (reference sequence). This chain's CDR3 is CASSFQRDTEAFF. The CDR3 DNA is TGTGCCAGCAGCTTTCAACGGGACACTGAAGCTTTCTTT. The full variable domain, in which reference TRBV5-4 and TRBJ1-1 provide the parts outside the CDR3, is ETGVTQSPTHLIKTRGQQVTLRCSSQSGHNTVSWYQQALGQGPQFIFQYYREEENGRGNFPPRFSGLQFPNYSSELNVNALELDDSALYLCASSFQRDTEAFFGQGTRLTVV.

The genes are TRBV6-5 and TRBJ1-5, with a tentative D call TRBD1 (6 bases). V was pared by 6 bases and J by 4 bases, with 10 bases between. CDR1 is MNHEY and CDR2 is SVGAGI in the germline V gene. This CDR3 contains 13 residues. The CDR3 protein is CASRPDRNQPQHF. The CDR3 DNA follows: TGTGCCAGCAGACCGGACAGAAATCAGCCCCAGCATTTT.

The chain uses TRBV7-9 and TRBJ1-4; D unclear. V was pared by 5 bases and J by 7 bases, with 11 bases between. Germline loops: CDR1 SEHNR, CDR2 FQNEAQ (reference sequence). The CDR3 length is 13 residues. CDR3 in amino acids: CASSPTPGEKLFF. As DNA, the CDR3 is TGTGCCAGCAGCCCTACCCCAGGTGAAAAACTGTTTTTT.

The genes are TRBV12-5 and TRBJ1-4; D not resolved. The germline V gene has CDR1 LGHNT and CDR2 FRNRAP. V dropped 3 bases and J dropped 3 bases, with 17 bases sitting between them. This CDR3 comprises 17 residues. CDR3 nucleotide sequence: TGTGCTAGTGGTTTCTGGTCTTTCGGCTTGGCTAATGAAAAACTGTTTTTT. Amino acid sequence: CASGFWSFGLANEKLFF.

The CDR3 loop is CASSQGTGDGYTF. The CDR3 DNA is TGCGCCAGCAGCCAGGGGACAGGGGATGGCTACACCTTC. The gene calls are TRBV5-1 and TRBJ1-2; TRBD1 matches at 10 bases. The J segment lost 6 bases and the V segment lost 4 bases, leaving 3 bases of the junction unmatched. The CDR3 extends over 13 amino acids. Germline CDR1 SGHRS, CDR2 YFSETQ.

The chain is built from TRBV5-1 and TRBJ2-1; D not resolved. CDR1 is SGHRS and CDR2 is YFSETQ in the germline V gene. Trimming stripped 4 bases from V and 9 bases from J, with 14 bases between. This CDR3 has 13 residues. CDR3 coding DNA: TGCGCCAGCAGCCCGTCGTTCGCGACTGAGCAGTTCTTC. Translation gives CASSPSFATEQFF.

The chain links TRBV7-9 to TRBJ1-1; TRBD1 is a possible D gene (5 bases). This CDR3 region has 15 residues. The germline V and J ends were trimmed by 5 bases and 7 bases, with 20 bases remaining between them. Germline CDR1 reads SEHNR; CDR2 reads FQNEAQ (reference sequence). CDR3 bases: TGTGCCAGCAGCGGGAGGGGAGCCGGACGGAGTGAAGCTTTCTTT. Amino acids: CASSGRGAGRSEAFF.

The chain carries TRBV7-9 and TRBJ2-1; 7 bases line up with TRBD1. The CDR3 spans 15 residues. Germline loops: CDR1 SEHNR, CDR2 FQNEAQ (reference sequence). V was pared by 2 bases and J by 7 bases, with 8 bases of the junction left unmatched. The chain's CDR3 is CASSLSGTVGNEQFF. The DNA for the CDR3 is TGTGCCAGCAGCTTATCCGGGACAGTGGGGAATGAGCAGTTCTTC. The full variable domain, completed using reference TRBV7-9 and TRBJ2-1, is DTGVSQNPRHKITKRGQNVTFRCDPISEHNRLYWYRQTLGQGPEFLTYFQNEAQLEKSRLLSDRFSAERPKGSFSTLEIQRTEQGDSAMYLCASSLSGTVGNEQFFGPGTRLTVL.

V gene TRBV5-1 combines with J gene TRBJ1-1; a weak D match, TRBD1 (5 bases). From germline, CDR1 is SGHRS and CDR2 YFSETQ. The CDR3 spans 13 residues. Trimming shortened V by 0 bases and J by 8 bases, and 11 bases separated the two germline ends. CDR3 DNA: TGCGCCAGCAGCTTGGCCCTGGCAGGGGAAGCTTTCTTT. This codes for CASSLALAGEAFF.

This chain connects TRBV7-7 to TRBJ2-3; D is perhaps TRBD2 (5 bases). The CDR3 loop spans 15 amino acids. Trimming removed 5 bases at V and 1 base at J, with 13 bases between. Germline V gives CDR1 SSHAT, CDR2 FNYEAQ (reference sequence). The CDR3 coding sequence is TGTGCCAGCAGCCGGACTGTTGAGGGCACAGATACGCAGTATTTT. Protein product: CASSRTVEGTDTQYF. Full variable domain (outside the CDR3, taken from reference TRBV7-7 and TRBJ2-3): GAGVSQSPRYKVTKRGQDVTLRCDPISSHATLYWYQQALGQGPEFLTYFNYEAQPDKSGLPSDRFSAERPEGSISTLTIQRTEQRDSAMYRCASSRTVEGTDTQYFGPGTRLTVL.

The CDR3 sequence is CASSLASGLSNYGYTF. The DNA of the CDR3 is TGTGCCAGCAGCTTAGCGTCGGGCCTCTCTAACTATGGCTACACCTTC. This chain joins TRBV7-2 and TRBJ1-2; D is ambiguous. V dropped 0 bases and J dropped 0 bases, with 11 bases sitting between them. CDR3 length equals 16 residues. Germline CDR1 is SGHTA and CDR2 is FQGNSA.